These 22 T cell receptor beta chains share one sample of origin, sequenced in a study of blood T cell repertoires in COVID-19. Sequenced by immunoSEQ multiplex PCR; TCRdb stores in-frame clones only, minus some. Of roughly 130,000 clones listed, about four fifths are singletons. Sequenced material: peripheral blood. Source of these receptors: a woman between 50 and 59 years old with acute or convalescent COVID-19.

The genes are TRBV18 and TRBJ2-7, with 10 bases fitting TRBD2. This CDR3 is 19 amino acids long. Germline lookup yields CDR1 KGHSH and CDR2 LQKENI. Germline trimming cut 3 bases from V and 3 bases from J; bases unmatched to any gene: 17. Written as DNA, the CDR3 is TGTGCCAGCTCACCTTTTCTGCGCGACCAGGCTAGCGGGGGCTACGAGCAGTACTTC. This gives the protein CASSPFLRDQASGGYEQYF.

The chain is built from TRBV4-1 and TRBJ2-6; the match to TRBD2 covers 9 bases. CDR3 length: 20 residues. Germline V gives CDR1 MGHRA, CDR2 YSYEKL. Trimming at V came to 5 bases and at J to 0 bases, leaving 14 bases not matched to a gene. In DNA form, the CDR3 reads TGCGCCAGCAGCAGGATTGAGGGGACTAGCAGGAGCTCTGGGGCCAACGTCCTGACTTTC. This codes for CASSRIEGTSRSSGANVLTF.

The genes are TRBV12-5 and TRBJ1-5; D is perhaps TRBD1 (6 bases). The CDR3 has 13 residues. The V and J ends lost 10 bases and 4 bases respectively, with 14 bases between them. The germline V gene encodes CDR1 LGHNT and CDR2 FRNRAP. The CDR3 nucleotides are TGTGCTACCCGGACAGCGCTTAATCAGCCCCAGCATTTT. Its translation is CATRTALNQPQHF. The whole variable domain, remainder taken from reference TRBV12-5 and TRBJ1-5, is DARVTQTPRHKVTEMGQEVTMRCQPILGHNTVFWYRQTMMQGLELLAYFRNRAPLDDSGMPKDRFSAEMPDATLATLKIQPSEPRDSAVYFCATRTALNQPQHFGDGTRLSIL.

The J gene is TRBJ1-4, the V gene TRBV6-5; the match to TRBD1 covers 7 bases. Looked up from germline, CDR1 is MNHEY and CDR2 is SVGAGI. With V trimmed by 6 bases and J by 10 bases, 8 bases remained unmatched. CDR3 length: 13 amino acids. Here the CDR3 DNA reads TGTGCCAGCAGGGGCGTATCAGGGGGAAAACTGTTTTTT. Amino acids: CASRGVSGGKLFF.

This clone is judged medium-sized. J is TRBJ2-2 and V is TRBV19; weak D call: TRBD1 (5 bases). Germline V gene lookup returns CDR1 LNHDA and CDR2 SQIVND (reference sequence). The CDR3 extends over 13 amino acids. V was pared by 4 bases and J by 7 bases, with 10 bases between. The CDR3 coding sequence is TGTGCCAGTAGTACGCAGGGCAACGGGGAGCTGTTTTTT. Translation gives CASSTQGNGELFF.

Only one count was recorded for this clone. The gene calls are TRBV30 and TRBJ1-1; D is unclear. Trimming cost V 8 bases and J 9 bases, with 22 bases left between them. The CDR3 spans 13 residues. The V gene's germline CDR1 is GTSNPN and CDR2 SVGIG (reference sequence). CDR3 bases: TGTGCCACGAACCTTTCGCCGGGAATGAAAGCTTTCTTT. As protein: CATNLSPGMKAFF.

This sequence joins TRBV6-6 and TRBJ2-7; 9 bases are a match to TRBD1. CDR1 and CDR2 (germline): MNHNY, SVGAGI (reference sequence). The CDR3 totals 15 residues. V shed 7 bases, J shed 0 bases, and the junction held 7 bases outside the gene matches. CDR3 bases: TGTGCCAGCATCGCAACAGGGGGCAGCTCCTACGAGCAGTACTTC. Translation: CASIATGGSSYEQYF.

The rearrangement uses TRBV14 and TRBJ1-6; D ambiguous. In germline, CDR1 is SGHDN, CDR2 FVKESK. Trimming took off 0 bases at V and 8 bases at J, with 8 bases between the two ends. There are 14 residues in the CDR3. The CDR3 DNA sequence: TGTGCCAGCAGCCAAGATAGAGGGTATTCACCCCTCCACTTT. Translated: CASSQDRGYSPLHF.

This clone was recorded only once. The rearrangement uses TRBV15 and TRBJ2-7; the D is unclear. This CDR3 has 12 amino acids. Germline lookup yields CDR1 LNHNV and CDR2 YYDKDF (reference sequence). Trimming shortened V by 0 bases and J by 6 bases, and 6 bases separated the two germline ends. Here the CDR3 reads CATSRDWSEQYF. CDR3 in DNA: TGTGCCACCAGCAGAGATTGGAGCGAGCAGTACTTC. Together with reference TRBV15 and TRBJ2-7, the CDR3 gives the full variable domain: DAMVIQNPRYQVTQFGKPVTLSCSQTLNHNVMYWYQQKSSQAPKLLFHYYDKDFNNEADTPDNFQSRRPNTSFCFLDIRSPGLGDTAMYLCATSRDWSEQYFGPGTRLTVT.

This chain links TRBV6-4 with TRBJ1-1, with D possibly being TRBD1 (5 bases). The CDR3 consists of 14 residues. CDR1 and CDR2 (germline): MRHNA, SNTAGT. The V end lost 6 bases, the J end lost 1 base, and 12 bases lay between the germline ends. Here the CDR3 reads CASRSTEQNTEAFF. CDR3 DNA: TGTGCCAGCAGATCGACAGAGCAGAACACTGAAGCTTTCTTT.

DNA for the CDR3: TGTGCCAGCAAAAAGGGACAGGTGGTAGACATTCAGTACTTC. Protein sequence: CASKKGQVVDIQYF. The chain joins TRBV6-5 to TRBJ2-4, with TRBD1 matching 8 bases. The germline gives CDR1 MNHEY, CDR2 SVGAGI. The CDR3 sequence is 14 residues long. Losses at the gene ends were 7 bases for V and 8 bases for J; bases not matched to a gene: 10.

The chain is built from TRBV3-1 (or the pseudogene TRBV3-2) and TRBJ2-1; TRBD2 matches at 13 bases. The trim removed 3 bases at V and 10 bases at J, leaving 12 bases unmatched. This CDR3 spans 17 amino acids. CDR1 and CDR2 from the germline V gene are LGHDT and YNNKEL (reference sequence). CDR3: CASSHMTLAGGLGEQFF. The CDR3 DNA reads TGTGCCAGCAGCCATATGACACTAGCGGGGGGGCTTGGGGAGCAGTTCTTC.

The chain links TRBV30 to TRBJ1-2; maybe TRBD1 (6 bases). V was shortened by 0 bases and J by 4 bases, with 12 bases between the two germline ends. The CDR3 totals 14 residues. CDR1 and CDR2 from the germline V gene are GTSNPN and SVGIG (reference sequence). This CDR3 reads CAWSVGGRSYGYTF. As DNA, the CDR3 is TGTGCCTGGAGTGTGGGGGGGCGCAGCTATGGCTACACCTTC.

The chain is built from TRBV6-6 and TRBJ2-7; D perhaps matches TRBD2 (6 bases). The J call may be incorrect, as the DNA end agrees better with TRBJ2-1. This CDR3 region has 13 residues. Germline V gives CDR1 MNHNY, CDR2 SVGAGI (reference sequence). The CDR3 loop is CASRRDTRYEQFF. The CDR3 DNA sequence: TGTGCCAGCAGGCGGGATACCCGGTACGAGCAGTTCTTC.

The chain has TRBV18 and TRBJ2-7; 9 bases align to TRBD1. The CDR3 is 15 residues long. The J segment lost 0 bases and the V segment lost 1 base, leaving 1 base of the junction unmatched. Germline values: CDR1 KGHSH, CDR2 LQKENI. In DNA, the CDR3 is TGTGCCAGCTCACCACGGACAGGGGCCTCCTACGAGCAGTACTTC. Amino acid sequence: CASSPRTGASYEQYF.

V is TRBV5-5 and J is TRBJ1-5; no firm D call. The germline gives CDR1 SGHKS, CDR2 YYEKEE (reference sequence). Trimming shortened V by 6 bases and J by 6 bases, and 13 bases separated the two germline ends. The CDR3 is made up of 13 amino acids. CDR3: CASNLRAGQPQHF. The CDR3 DNA reads TGTGCCAGCAACCTAAGGGCGGGTCAGCCCCAGCATTTT. Full variable domain (missing parts from reference TRBV5-5 and TRBJ1-5): DAGVTQSPTHLIKTRGQQVTLRCSPISGHKSVSWYQQVLGQGPQFIFQYYEKEERGRGNFPDRFSARQFPNYSSELNVNALLLGDSALYLCASNLRAGQPQHFGDGTRLSIL.

This sequence joins TRBV6-1 and TRBJ2-7; TRBD2 matches at 10 bases. Per germline, CDR1 MNHNS and CDR2 SASEGT. This CDR3 spans 16 amino acids. The J segment lost 4 bases and the V segment lost 1 base, leaving 7 bases of the junction unmatched. This CDR3 reads CASSEGFRTSGYEQYF. In nucleotides, the CDR3 is TGTGCCAGCAGTGAAGGTTTTAGGACTAGCGGTTACGAGCAGTACTTC.

V and J are TRBV27 and TRBJ1-5, with unresolved D. CDR3 size: 14 residues. Germline-derived CDR1 and CDR2 are MNHEY and SMNVEV (reference sequence). V lost 2 bases and J lost 2, with 7 bases in between. The CDR3: CASSLLLGNQPQHF. As DNA, the CDR3 is TGTGCCAGCAGTTTACTATTGGGCAATCAGCCCCAGCATTTT.

The chain links TRBV11-3 to TRBJ2-1, with D uncertain. Germline V lookup: CDR1 SGHNT, CDR2 YENEEA. The CDR3 totals 13 residues. V was cut by 0 bases and J by 9 bases, with 9 bases left in between. The chain's CDR3 is CASSLDRSGEQFF. The DNA for the CDR3 is TGTGCCAGCAGCTTAGATAGGAGTGGTGAGCAGTTCTTC.

The chain uses TRBV29-1 and TRBJ1-3; no definite D call. The CDR3 loop spans 12 amino acids. Per germline, CDR1 SQVTM and CDR2 ANQGSEA. The ends were cut back, 4 bases at V and 1 base at J, with 5 bases in the middle. The CDR3 DNA is TGCAGCGTTGGGAGTTCTGGAAACACCATATATTTT. Its translation: CSVGSSGNTIYF.

Written as DNA, the CDR3 is TGTGCCAGTAGTCCCTCAACAGGGGTTTGGGCGGCTTTCTTT. This sequence encodes CASSPSTGVWAAFF. The chain combines TRBV19 with TRBJ1-1, with 7 positions matching TRBD1. Per germline, CDR1 LNHDA and CDR2 SQIVND (reference sequence). The J segment lost 11 bases and the V segment lost 5 bases, leaving 14 bases of the junction unmatched. There are 14 residues in the CDR3.

This rearrangement joins TRBV6-6 to TRBJ2-1; 9 positions agree with TRBD2. J gave up 3 bases and V 5 bases, and 17 bases lay outside the gene matches. Germline V gene lookup returns CDR1 MNHNY and CDR2 SVGAGI (reference sequence). This CDR3 contains 19 residues. Here the CDR3 DNA reads TGTGCCAGCAGTCCCCGGGGCGGGGGGGCCTTTGAAGTCTACAATGAGCAGTTCTTC. This translates into CASSPRGGGAFEVYNEQFF.